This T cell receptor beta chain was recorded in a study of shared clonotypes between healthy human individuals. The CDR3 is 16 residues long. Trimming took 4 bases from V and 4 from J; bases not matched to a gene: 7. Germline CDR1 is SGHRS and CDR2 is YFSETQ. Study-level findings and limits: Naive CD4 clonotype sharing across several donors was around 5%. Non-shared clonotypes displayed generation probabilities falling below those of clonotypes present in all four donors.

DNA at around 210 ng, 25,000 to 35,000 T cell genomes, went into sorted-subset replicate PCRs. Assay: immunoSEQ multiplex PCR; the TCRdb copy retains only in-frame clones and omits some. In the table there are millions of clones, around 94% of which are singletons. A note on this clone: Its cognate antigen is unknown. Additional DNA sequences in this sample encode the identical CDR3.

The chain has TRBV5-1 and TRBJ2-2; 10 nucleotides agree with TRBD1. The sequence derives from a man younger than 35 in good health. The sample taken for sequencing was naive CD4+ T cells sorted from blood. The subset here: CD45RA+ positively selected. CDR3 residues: CASSLRTGGPTGELFF. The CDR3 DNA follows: TGCGCCAGCAGCCTAAGGACAGGGGGGCCCACCGGGGAGCTGTTTTTT.